Listed below are T cell receptor beta chains from one sample, sequenced in a study of shared clonotypes between healthy human individuals. Data came from immunoSEQ multiplex PCR; TCRdb stores just in-frame clones and leaves some out. The data show around 560,000 clones, with 85% to 95% seen just once and over 0.1% held by the top ten. The sample taken for sequencing was naive CD8+ T cells sorted from blood. The source of these receptors is a woman in her twenties or thirties in good health. Both conserved end residues are part of each CDR3. The D gene is left open where the match is weak. Where a row states a size, it is once, few, many or the class of an expanded clone; other rows omit it.

abundance,d_gene,v_gene,len,j_gene,CDR3aa,CDR3nt
NA,NA,TRBV27,12,TRBJ2-1,CASSLGTREQFF,TGTGCCAGCAGCCTCGGGACACGGGAGCAGTTCTTC
NA,NA,TRBV28,14,TRBJ2-5,CASSRLGDQETQYF,TGTGCCAGCAGTCGATTAGGGGACCAAGAGACCCAGTACTTC
once,TRBD2,TRBV19,15,TRBJ2-7,CASSIGLAGAYEQYF,TGTGCCAGTAGTATAGGTCTAGCGGGCGCCTACGAGCAGTACTTC
NA,TRBD2,TRBV27,17,TRBJ2-1,CASSYGSGRSSYNEQFF,TGTGCCAGCAGTTATGGTAGCGGGAGGAGTTCCTACAATGAGCAGTTCTTC
NA,NA,TRBV19,14,TRBJ1-1,CASSSPKEYGEAFF,TGTGCCAGTAGTAGTCCGAAGGAGTACGGTGAAGCTTTCTTT
NA,NA,TRBV28,14,TRBJ1-6,CASSFGTLSSPLHF,TGTGCCAGCAGTTTTGGGACCCTCAGTTCACCCCTCCACTTT
NA,NA,TRBV28,13,TRBJ2-7,CASSLSRGDGQYF,TGTGCCAGCAGTTTAAGTCGCGGAGACGGGCAGTACTTC
NA,NA,TRBV5-6,13,TRBJ2-1,CASSWGWDNEQFF,TGTGCCAGCAGCTGGGGTTGGGACAATGAGCAGTTCTTC
NA,NA,TRBV15,14,TRBJ1-2,CATSRMTSNYGYTF,TGTGCCACCAGCAGAATGACATCGAACTATGGCTACACCTTC
once,TRBD2,TRBV11-1,14,TRBJ2-7,CASSLPLAGDEQYF,TGTGCCAGCAGCTTACCCCTAGCGGGAGACGAGCAGTACTTC
NA,NA,TRBV28,11,TRBJ1-4,CASSLMEKLFF,TGTGCCAGCAGTTTAATGGAAAAACTGTTTTTT
NA,NA,TRBV6-8,14,TRBJ2-2,CASREGSNTGELFF,TGTGCCAGCAGGGAGGGCTCCAACACCGGGGAGCTGTTTTTT
NA,NA,TRBV5-1,12,TRBJ2-7,CASSLRGYEQYF,TGCGCCAGCAGCTTGAGGGGCTACGAGCAGTACTTC
NA,NA,TRBV28,14,TRBJ1-5,CASSYLGYYQPQHF,TGTGCCAGCAGTTACCTTGGGTATTATCAGCCCCAGCATTTT
NA,TRBD1,TRBV2,13,TRBJ2-7,CASSNGQGYEQYF,TGTGCCAGCAGTAACGGACAGGGCTACGAGCAGTACTTC
NA,TRBD2,TRBV30,14,TRBJ2-2,CAWTAGGPTGELFF,TGTGCCTGGACGGCGGGAGGGCCCACCGGGGAGCTGTTTTTT
NA,NA,TRBV4-1,17,TRBJ2-7,CASSFKGGAGLSYEQYF,TGCGCCAGCAGCTTCAAAGGAGGAGCGGGTCTCTCCTACGAGCAGTACTTC
NA,TRBD2,TRBV7-6,14,TRBJ2-1,CASSSSGSYNEQFF,TGTGCCAGCAGCTCTAGCGGCTCCTACAATGAGCAGTTCTTC
NA,NA,TRBV14,17,TRBJ2-7,CASSQDPGGADSYEQYF,TGTGCCAGCAGCCAAGACCCTGGGGGGGCAGACAGTTACGAGCAGTACTTC
NA,NA,TRBV28,13,TRBJ1-2,CASSAQSNYGYTF,TGTGCCAGCAGTGCGCAGAGCAACTATGGCTACACCTTC
NA,NA,TRBV28,17,TRBJ2-1,CASSHLGTDGSYNEQFF,TGTGCCAGCAGCCACCTGGGGACGGACGGCTCCTACAATGAGCAGTTCTTC
NA,NA,TRBV27,18,TRBJ2-5,CASSLQGYSGTIQETQYF,TGTGCCAGCAGTTTACAGGGGTACAGCGGGACTATCCAAGAGACCCAGTACTTC
NA,NA,TRBV5-4,13,TRBJ1-5,CASSQEGDQPQHF,TGTGCCAGCAGTCAAGAGGGAGATCAGCCCCAGCATTTT
NA,NA,TRBV6-6,14,TRBJ2-1,CASSYSSHYNEQFF,TGTGCCAGCAGTTACTCGAGCCACTACAATGAGCAGTTCTTC
NA,NA,TRBV14,16,TRBJ2-1,CASSQDQAEAYNEQFF,TGTGCCAGCAGCCAAGATCAGGCGGAAGCCTACAATGAGCAGTTCTTC
NA,TRBD2,TRBV15,15,TRBJ2-7,CATSRGLAGVEEQYF,TGTGCCACCAGCAGAGGGTTAGCGGGAGTTGAAGAGCAGTACTTC
NA,NA,TRBV9,16,TRBJ1-3,CASSVEGRPGGNTIYF,TGTGCCAGCAGCGTAGAGGGCAGACCCGGTGGGAACACCATATATTTT
NA,NA,TRBV28,17,TRBJ1-5,CASSLRSGPRINQPQHF,TGTGCCAGCAGTTTACGGTCAGGGCCGAGGATCAATCAGCCCCAGCATTTT
NA,TRBD1,TRBV19,16,TRBJ1-2,CASSLQTDRVTGGYTF,TGTGCCAGTAGCCTCCAAACGGACAGGGTCACAGGTGGCTACACCTTC
NA,NA,TRBV30,14,TRBJ2-7,CAWSEGLWTYEQYF,TGTGCCTGGAGTGAAGGCCTCTGGACCTACGAGCAGTACTTC
NA,TRBD1,TRBV11-2,16,TRBJ2-7,CASSLARTGSSYEQYF,TGTGCCAGCAGCTTAGCCAGGACAGGGAGCTCCTACGAGCAGTACTTC
NA,TRBD1,TRBV7-2,17,TRBJ2-5,CASSLGTGQGLQETQYF,TGTGCCAGCAGCTTAGGCACAGGACAGGGACTCCAGGAGACCCAGTACTTC
NA,TRBD2,TRBV4-1,15,TRBJ2-7,CASSQGTSGVYEQYF,TGCGCCAGCAGCCAAGGGACTAGCGGAGTCTACGAGCAGTACTTC
NA,NA,TRBV5-1,17,TRBJ2-2,CASSWDPRELNTGELFF,TGCGCCAGCAGCTGGGACCCTCGGGAGTTAAACACCGGGGAGCTGTTTTTT
once,NA,TRBV19,16,TRBJ2-7,CASRGRLAQGSYEQYF,TGTGCCAGCCGGGGGAGGTTGGCACAGGGCTCCTACGAGCAGTACTTC
NA,TRBD1,TRBV7-8,16,TRBJ2-1,CASSLYGTGSYNEQFF,TGTGCCAGCAGCTTATACGGGACAGGCTCCTACAATGAGCAGTTCTTC
once,TRBD2,TRBV2,15,TRBJ2-3,CASSGTSGNKDTQYF,TGTGCCAGCAGTGGGACTAGCGGGAATAAAGATACGCAGTATTTT
NA,NA,TRBV7-8,16,TRBJ2-1,CASSATPGLQGHEQFF,TGTGCCAGCAGCGCAACGCCGGGACTGCAAGGACATGAGCAGTTCTTC
NA,TRBD1,TRBV28,14,TRBJ1-1,CASSITGVNTEAFF,TGTGCCAGCTCCATAACAGGGGTCAACACTGAAGCTTTCTTT
NA,TRBD1,TRBV4-1,16,TRBJ2-2,CASSSDRALVTGELFF,TGCGCCAGCAGCAGCGACAGGGCACTAGTTACCGGGGAGCTGTTTTTT
NA,NA,TRBV14,13,TRBJ2-1,CASSQAWGTMEFF,TGTGCCAGCAGCCAAGCTTGGGGAACGATGGAGTTCTTC
NA,TRBD1,TRBV28,14,TRBJ1-2,CASSTGQGVYGYTF,TGTGCCAGCAGCACCGGACAGGGTGTTTATGGCTACACCTTC
NA,NA,TRBV27,18,TRBJ1-3,CASSSRWGPRGTGNTIYF,TGTGCCAGCAGTTCCCGATGGGGTCCCAGGGGAACTGGAAACACCATATATTTT
few,NA,TRBV7-9,13,TRBJ1-2,CASSLVGGNGYTF,TGTGCCAGCAGCTTAGTCGGGGGCAACGGCTACACCTTC
NA,TRBD1,TRBV10-1,13,TRBJ1-2,CASSETGDYGYTF,TGCGCCAGCAGTGAGACAGGGGACTATGGCTACACCTTC
NA,NA,TRBV9,15,TRBJ1-1,CASSQSRQTNTEAFF,TGTGCCAGCAGCCAGTCTAGACAGACGAACACTGAAGCTTTCTTT
NA,NA,TRBV27,15,TRBJ2-3,CASSPVGTQPDTQYF,TGTGCCAGCAGTCCCGTCGGGACCCAGCCAGATACGCAGTATTTT
NA,TRBD2,TRBV5-6,19,TRBJ2-1,CASSLGLAGVSYWNNEQFF,TGTGCCAGCAGCTTGGGACTAGCGGGAGTTTCCTATTGGAACAATGAGCAGTTCTTC
NA,NA,TRBV2,14,TRBJ2-1,CASSEALASNEQFF,TGTGCCAGCAGTGAGGCTCTAGCTTCCAATGAGCAGTTCTTC
NA,NA,TRBV4-1,12,TRBJ2-1,CASSQEGFEQFF,TGCGCCAGCAGCCAAGAGGGTTTTGAGCAGTTCTTC
NA,NA,TRBV29-1,14,TRBJ2-6,CSVEDSSGANVLTF,TGCAGCGTTGAAGATAGTTCTGGGGCCAACGTCCTGACTTTC
NA,NA,TRBV7-9,15,TRBJ1-5,CASSSRDTPGQPQHF,TGTGCCAGCAGCTCCCGGGACACTCCAGGCCAGCCCCAGCATTTT
NA,NA,TRBV2,17,TRBJ2-6,CASKGRGSGAGANVLTF,TGTGCCAGCAAAGGGAGAGGTTCGGGAGCTGGGGCCAACGTCCTGACTTTC
NA,NA,TRBV30,14,TRBJ1-6,CAWSLGTDYSPLHF,TGTGCCTGGAGTCTCGGGACCGATTATTCACCCCTCCACTTT
NA,NA,TRBV14,17,TRBJ2-1,CASSQVERSSSYNEQFF,TGTGCCAGCAGCCAAGTAGAGCGGAGCAGCTCCTACAATGAGCAGTTCTTC